Detailed here is one T cell receptor beta chain. Germline loops: CDR1 LNHNV, CDR2 YYDKDF (reference sequence). The V gene end was trimmed by 3 bases and the J gene end by 4 bases; junction bases not matched to a gene: 2. CDR3 length: 14 amino acids. TCRdb's table, derived via immunoSEQ multiplex PCR, lists solely in-frame clones and lacks some. This table holds about 2.4 million clones, over 85% found once. This sample stems from a study of shared clonotypes between healthy human individuals. Material for sequencing was naive CD4+ T cells from PBMCs. Subset in this sample: CD45RA+ positively selected. The origin of this receptor is a man between 18 and 35 years old in good health. Some clones in this sample may be carry-over from other donors' samples. This chain joins TRBV15 and TRBJ1-4, with 7 nucleotides matching TRBD1. CDR3 sequence (DNA): TGTGCCACCAGCAGGGGACAGCATAATGAAAAACTGTTTTTT. This sequence encodes CATSRGQHNEKLFF.